These 18 T cell receptor beta chains share one sample of origin, sequenced in a study of T-cell memory formation after mild COVID-19. TCRdb re-called the 5' RACE reads through MiXCR, storing one row per CDR3 protein. The sample carries about 84,000 distinct CDR3 sequences, around 14% recorded once. Sample: PBMCs or a T cell subset sorted from them (not recorded which). The source of these receptors is an adult woman who had mild COVID-19 (a few samples of this study predate the infection). Cell type and time point are not known.

This clonotype has a handful of counts. The rearrangement links TRBV27 to TRBJ2-7, with D possibly TRBD2 on 5 matching bases. V was clipped by 3 bases and J by 1 base, with 19 bases between them. CDR3 size: 17 residues. Germline assignment: CDR1 MNHEY and CDR2 SMNVEV (reference sequence). The CDR3 region is CASSLFGSGLTSYEQYF. CDR3 in DNA: TGTGCCAGCAGTTTGTTTGGGAGCGGCCTAACATCCTACGAGCAGTACTTC.

CDR3 amino acids: CSVEARTQETQYF. CDR3 DNA sequence: TGCAGCGTTGAAGCCCGGACCCAAGAGACCCAGTACTTC. The gene calls are TRBV29-1 and TRBJ2-5; no definite D call. The length of the CDR3 is 13 residues. Trimming cost V 1 base and J 1 base, with 7 bases left between them. Germline CDR1 reads SQVTM; CDR2 reads ANQGSEA.

This clonotype has more than one count but fewer than ten. The rearrangement uses TRBV12-3 or TRBV12-4 and TRBJ2-5, with TRBD2 matching over 8 bases. The CDR3 runs 19 residues. Trimming took 0 bases from V and 0 from J; bases not matched to a gene: 12. CDR3: CASSLAPGGHPPNQETQYF. Here the CDR3 DNA reads TGTGCCAGCAGTTTAGCGCCGGGGGGGCACCCCCCTAACCAAGAGACCCAGTACTTC.

At least ten counts were recorded for this clonotype. V and J are TRBV24-1 and TRBJ2-1; 11 bases agree with TRBD2. J lost 7 bases, V lost 5 bases, and 9 bases had no gene match. Germline CDR1 and CDR2: KGHDR and SFDVKD. This CDR3 spans 16 amino acids. In DNA, the CDR3 is TGTGCCACCAGTGGCCTTAGCGGGAGGGCCCCAAATGAGCAGTTCTTC. Translating it yields CATSGLSGRAPNEQFF.

The gene calls are TRBV7-3 and TRBJ2-7; 12 bases agree with TRBD1. This CDR3 has 17 residues. The germline CDR1 and CDR2 sequences are SGHTA and FQGTGA. Trimming at V came to 3 bases and at J to 1 base, leaving 7 bases not matched to a gene. The CDR3 coding sequence is TGTGCCAGCAGCTTGGGGACAGGGGGCTTTTCATCCTACGAGCAGTACTTC. Amino acids: CASSLGTGGFSSYEQYF.

This clonotype occurred a few times. V gene TRBV11-3 combines with J gene TRBJ2-1; D is possibly TRBD1 (6 bases). V was trimmed by 4 bases and J by 6 bases, leaving 16 bases between them. The CDR3 runs 15 residues. Germline lookup yields CDR1 SGHNT and CDR2 YENEEA. Here the CDR3 DNA reads TGTGCCAGCAGCTCGGACAGTGGGTTTTCCAATGAGCAGTTCTTC. It specifies CASSSDSGFSNEQFF.

The chain links TRBV4-2 to TRBJ2-5, with 13 bases fitting TRBD2. The CDR3 is 16 residues long. Per germline, CDR1 LGHNA and CDR2 YNFKEQ. Trimming removed 4 bases from V and 4 bases from J; junction bases left unmatched: 6. The CDR3, as DNA: TGTGCCAGCAGCCTCGGACTAGCGGGAGTCGTAGAGACCCAGTACTTC. It codes for CASSLGLAGVVETQYF.

This clonotype was seen a handful of times. The chain uses TRBV7-2 and TRBJ2-3; 7 positions agree with TRBD2. J was trimmed by 5 bases and V by 1 base; bases with no gene match: 12. The germline V gene encodes CDR1 SGHTA and CDR2 FQGNSA. CDR3 length: 17 residues. CDR3 region: CASSLDGGGPLIDTQYF. In DNA form, the CDR3 reads TGTGCCAGCAGCTTAGATGGGGGAGGGCCGTTAATAGATACGCAGTATTTT.

This clonotype was seen a few times. V usage is TRBV7-3 and J usage is TRBJ1-1; no reliable D call. V lost 5 bases to trimming and J lost 1 base, with 11 bases between them. The germline gives CDR1 SGHTA, CDR2 FQGTGA. CDR3 length equals 14 residues. CDR3 DNA: TGTGCCAGCAGCGCATCCCTTGGGAACACTGAAGCTTTCTTT. It codes for CASSASLGNTEAFF.

In nucleotides, the CDR3 is TGTGCCAGTAGTCTTTTGACCGGGGAGCTGTTTTTT. This translates into CASSLLTGELFF. The chain combines TRBV19 with TRBJ2-2; no firm D call. The V gene's germline CDR1 is LNHDA and CDR2 SQIVND (reference sequence). This CDR3 has 12 amino acids. V was shortened by 5 bases and J by 5 bases, with 6 bases between the two germline ends.

This chain joins TRBV10-3 and TRBJ2-7, with 9 bases aligning to TRBD1. The V gene's germline CDR1 is ENHRY and CDR2 SYGVKD. This CDR3 is 15 amino acids long. The V and J ends lost 2 bases and 2 bases, in that order; junction bases with no gene match: 4. CDR3 sequence: CAISEPGTGTYEQYF. Written as DNA, the CDR3 is TGTGCCATCAGTGAGCCCGGGACAGGGACCTACGAGCAGTACTTC.

Only a few counts were recorded for this clonotype. CDR3 sequence: CSARDPTVNQPQHF. As DNA, the CDR3 is TGCAGTGCTAGAGATCCGACAGTGAATCAGCCCCAGCATTTT. The V gene is TRBV20-1, the J gene TRBJ1-5, with D perhaps matching TRBD1 (5 bases). This CDR3 spans 14 amino acids. The germline V and J ends were trimmed by 0 bases and 4 bases, with 10 bases remaining between them. In germline, CDR1 is DFQATT, CDR2 SNEGSKA (reference sequence).

The V call is TRBV7-9, the J call TRBJ1-1, with TRBD1 matching 10 bases. From germline, CDR1 is SEHNR and CDR2 FQNEAQ (reference sequence). The trim removed 0 bases at V and 1 base at J, leaving 8 bases unmatched. CDR3 length: 18 residues. The CDR3 DNA follows: TGTGCCAGCAGCTTAGCCCTGGGACAGGGGATTTGGAACACTGAAGCTTTCTTT. The encoded protein is CASSLALGQGIWNTEAFF.

The chain uses TRBV5-1 and TRBJ2-3; weak D call: TRBD2 (6 bases). Germline V gene sequence: CDR1 SGHRS, CDR2 YFSETQ. Trimming removed 0 bases at V and 4 bases at J, with 12 bases between. The length of the CDR3 is 15 residues. DNA for the CDR3: TGCGCCAGCAGCTTGGCTTGGGGGGAGCCAGATACGCAGTATTTT. It specifies CASSLAWGEPDTQYF.

This clonotype was counted a few times. The chain has TRBV5-1 and TRBJ2-7; D possibly corresponds to TRBD1 (7 bases). The germline CDR1 and CDR2 sequences are SGHRS and YFSETQ. The ends were cut back, 7 bases at V and 4 bases at J, with 15 bases in the middle. The CDR3 has 13 amino acids. The CDR3 nucleotides read TGCGCCAGCGGCGGGACAGCCGGATACGAGCAGTACTTC. Translating gives CASGGTAGYEQYF.

The genes are TRBV11-1 and TRBJ2-1, with 10 bases that match TRBD2. This CDR3 is 19 amino acids long. The ends lost 5 bases at V and 0 bases at J; junction bases unmatched: 13. Germline assignment: CDR1 SGHAT and CDR2 FQDESV (reference sequence). CDR3 nucleotide sequence: TGTGCCAGCAGCCCTATTGAGAGTAGCGGGGGGCACTCCTACAATGAGCAGTTCTTC. Translated, it gives CASSPIESSGGHSYNEQFF.

This clonotype was found a few times. V is TRBV15 and J is TRBJ2-3; the D is unclear. Germline-derived CDR1 and CDR2 are LNHNV and YYDKDF (reference sequence). CDR3 length: 17 amino acids. The V gene lost 2 bases and the J gene lost 0 bases, with 15 bases spanning the gap. This CDR3 reads CATSRYGEARSTDTQYF. Here the CDR3 DNA reads TGTGCCACCAGCAGATACGGAGAGGCGAGAAGCACAGATACGCAGTATTTT. The complete variable domain, with remaining parts taken from reference TRBV15 and TRBJ2-3, reads DAMVIQNPRYQVTQFGKPVTLSCSQTLNHNVMYWYQQKSSQAPKLLFHYYDKDFNNEADTPDNFQSRRPNTSFCFLDIRSPGLGDTAMYLCATSRYGEARSTDTQYFGPGTRLTVL.

This clonotype has a count of ten or more. The chain links TRBV5-1 to TRBJ2-1, with 8 bases identical to TRBD1. Germline CDR1 is SGHRS and CDR2 is YFSETQ. The CDR3 contains 13 residues. V lost 3 bases, J lost 6 bases, and 2 bases stayed unmatched. CDR3 nucleotides: TGCGCCAGCAGCTCCGACAGGGGCAATGAGCAGTTCTTC. Its protein product is CASSSDRGNEQFF.